The following is a T cell receptor (beta chain) sequence with its context. Its antigen is undetermined. This entry belongs to a study of cytomegalovirus exposure and HLA in healthy donors. Overall study findings and caveats: It was reported in a later analysis that an Asian-associated ancestry cluster showed fewer N-insertions than the 666-donor mean. The authors confirmed in vitro that a few CMV-associated chains were specific for CMV antigens. In an earlier analysis, in roughly 600 donors, most V segments appeared productive either ~87% or ~30% of the time. HLA alleles were associated with 16,951 TCR beta sequences in a later analysis at 0.05 false discovery rate.

The PCR contained 60 Vbeta and 13 Jbeta primers. Clones were sequenced by immunoSEQ multiplex PCR, and TCRdb holds only the in-frame ones, with some missing. The data hold 95,000 to 150,000 clones, with less than 85% observed a single time. This CDR3 has 16 amino acids. With 0 bases removed from V and 5 bases from J, the gap between germline ends came to 13 bases. CDR1 and CDR2 (germline): LNHNV, YYDKDF (reference sequence). The origin of this receptor is a man between 18 and 35 years old in good health and CMV-seropositive. This chain connects TRBV15 to TRBJ1-4, with a possible D match to TRBD1 (6 bases). Sequencing was done on a sample of PBMCs. The CDR3 protein is CATSRDRGSSNEKLFF. The DNA of the CDR3 is TGTGCCACCAGCAGAGATAGGGGGTCTTCAAATGAAAAACTGTTTTTT.